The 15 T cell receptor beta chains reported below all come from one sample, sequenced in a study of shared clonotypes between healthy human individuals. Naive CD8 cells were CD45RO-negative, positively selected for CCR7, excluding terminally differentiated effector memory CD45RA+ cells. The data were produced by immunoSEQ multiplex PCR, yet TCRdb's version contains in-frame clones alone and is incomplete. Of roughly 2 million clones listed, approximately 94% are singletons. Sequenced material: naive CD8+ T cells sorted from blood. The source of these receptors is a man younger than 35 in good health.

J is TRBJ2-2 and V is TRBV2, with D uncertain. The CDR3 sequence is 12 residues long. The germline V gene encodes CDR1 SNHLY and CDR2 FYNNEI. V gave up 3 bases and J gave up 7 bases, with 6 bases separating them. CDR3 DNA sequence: TGTGCCAGCAGTGATGGGGTCGGGGAGCTGTTTTTT. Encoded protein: CASSDGVGELFF.

The CDR3 DNA sequence: TGTGCCAGCAGCTTAGTAGACGTGGAGACCCAGTACTTC. Its translation: CASSLVDVETQYF. The chain recombines TRBV7-8 with TRBJ2-5; the D is unclear. Per germline, CDR1 SGHVS and CDR2 FQNEAQ. Deletions cut 1 base from V and 5 bases from J, with 8 bases between. The CDR3 runs to 13 residues. The variable domain in full, with the rest retrieved from reference TRBV7-8 and TRBJ2-5, is GAGVSQSPRYKVAKRGQDVALRCDPISGHVSLFWYQQALGQGPEFLTYFQNEAQLDKSGLPSDRFFAERPEGSVSTLKIQRTQQEDSAVYLCASSLVDVETQYFGPGTRLLVL.

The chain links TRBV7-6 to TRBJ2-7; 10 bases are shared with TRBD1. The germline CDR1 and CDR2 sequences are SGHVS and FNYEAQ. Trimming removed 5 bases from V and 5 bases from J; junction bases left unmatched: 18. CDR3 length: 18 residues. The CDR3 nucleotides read TGTGCCAGCAGCCGTCGCCACCCGGGACAGGGGACTTTTAACGAGCAGTACTTC. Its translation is CASSRRHPGQGTFNEQYF. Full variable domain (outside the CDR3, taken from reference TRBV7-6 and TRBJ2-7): GAGVSQSPRYKVTKRGQDVALRCDPISGHVSLYWYRQALGQGPEFLTYFNYEAQQDKSGLPNDRFSAERPEGSISTLTIQRTEQRDSAMYRCASSRRHPGQGTFNEQYFGPGTRLTVT.

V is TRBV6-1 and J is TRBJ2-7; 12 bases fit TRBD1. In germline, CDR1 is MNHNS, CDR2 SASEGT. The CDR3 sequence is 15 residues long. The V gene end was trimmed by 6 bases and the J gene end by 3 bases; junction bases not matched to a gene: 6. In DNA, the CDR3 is TGTGCCAGCAGATCGGGACAGGGGGCGCACTACGAGCAGTACTTC. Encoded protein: CASRSGQGAHYEQYF.

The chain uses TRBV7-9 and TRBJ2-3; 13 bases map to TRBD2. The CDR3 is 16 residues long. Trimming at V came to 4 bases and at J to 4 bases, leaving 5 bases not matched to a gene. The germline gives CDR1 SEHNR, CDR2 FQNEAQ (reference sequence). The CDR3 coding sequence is TGTGCCAGCAGCTCGAGGACTAGCGGGGGCCCAGATACGCAGTATTTT. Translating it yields CASSSRTSGGPDTQYF.

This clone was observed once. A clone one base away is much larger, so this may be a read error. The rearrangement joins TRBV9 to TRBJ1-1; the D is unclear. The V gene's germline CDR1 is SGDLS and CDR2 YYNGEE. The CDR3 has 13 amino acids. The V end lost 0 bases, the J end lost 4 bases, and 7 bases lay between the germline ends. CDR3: CASSVGWSTEAFF. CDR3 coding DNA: TGTGCCAGCAGCGTAGGGTGGAGCACTGAAGCTTTCTTT.

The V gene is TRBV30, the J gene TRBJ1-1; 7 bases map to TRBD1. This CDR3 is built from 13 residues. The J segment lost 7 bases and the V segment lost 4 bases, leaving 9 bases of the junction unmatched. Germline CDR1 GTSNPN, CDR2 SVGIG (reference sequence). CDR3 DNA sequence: TGTGCCTGGAAGACAACAGGGGCCCGTGAAGCTTTCTTT. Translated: CAWKTTGAREAFF.

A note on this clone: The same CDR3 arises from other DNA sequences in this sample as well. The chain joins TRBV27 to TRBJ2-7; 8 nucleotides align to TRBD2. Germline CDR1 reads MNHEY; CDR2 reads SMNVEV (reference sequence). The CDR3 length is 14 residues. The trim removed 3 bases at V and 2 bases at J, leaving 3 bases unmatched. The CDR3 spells CASSFGGATYEQYF. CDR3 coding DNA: TGTGCCAGCAGTTTCGGGGGGGCAACCTACGAGCAGTACTTC.

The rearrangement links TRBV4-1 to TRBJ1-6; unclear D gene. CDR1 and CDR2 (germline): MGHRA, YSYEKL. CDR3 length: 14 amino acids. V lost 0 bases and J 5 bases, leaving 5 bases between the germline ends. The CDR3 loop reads CASSQDFDNSPLHF. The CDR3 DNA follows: TGCGCCAGCAGCCAAGATTTCGATAATTCACCCCTCCACTTT.

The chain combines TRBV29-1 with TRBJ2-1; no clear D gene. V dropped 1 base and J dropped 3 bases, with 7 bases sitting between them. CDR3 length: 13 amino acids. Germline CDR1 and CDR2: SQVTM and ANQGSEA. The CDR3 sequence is CSVEGGRYNEQFF. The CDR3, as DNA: TGCAGCGTTGAAGGCGGTCGCTACAATGAGCAGTTCTTC.

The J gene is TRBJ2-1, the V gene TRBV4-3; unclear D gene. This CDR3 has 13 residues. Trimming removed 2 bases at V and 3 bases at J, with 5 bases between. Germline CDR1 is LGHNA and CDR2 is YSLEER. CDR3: CASSQNSYNEQFF. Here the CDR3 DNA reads TGCGCCAGCAGCCAAAATAGCTACAATGAGCAGTTCTTC.

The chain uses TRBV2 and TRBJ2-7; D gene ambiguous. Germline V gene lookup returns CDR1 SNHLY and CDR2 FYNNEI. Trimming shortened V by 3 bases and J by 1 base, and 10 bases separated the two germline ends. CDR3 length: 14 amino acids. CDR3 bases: TGTGCCAGCAGTGATGTGACCGCATCCTACGAGCAGTACTTC. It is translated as CASSDVTASYEQYF.

CDR3 in amino acids: CAISESGAWKYF. The CDR3 DNA sequence: TGTGCCATCAGTGAGTCGGGGGCCTGGAAGTACTTC. The rearrangement uses TRBV10-3 and TRBJ2-7, with D possibly being TRBD1 (6 bases). This CDR3 is built from 12 residues. Germline V gives CDR1 ENHRY, CDR2 SYGVKD. The ends were cut back, 0 bases at V and 11 bases at J, with 11 bases in the middle.

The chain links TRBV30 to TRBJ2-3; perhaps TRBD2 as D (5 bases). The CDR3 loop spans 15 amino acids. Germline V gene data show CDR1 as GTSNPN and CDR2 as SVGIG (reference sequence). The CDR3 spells CAVGSGLSSTDTQYF. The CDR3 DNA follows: TGTGCAGTTGGTTCGGGATTATCTAGCACAGATACGCAGTATTTT. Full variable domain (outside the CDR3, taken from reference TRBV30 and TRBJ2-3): SQTIHQWPATLVQPVGSPLSLECTVEGTSNPNLYWYRQAAGRGLQLLFYSVGIGQISSEVPQNLSASRPQDRQFILSSKKLLLSDSGFYLCAVGSGLSSTDTQYFGPGTRLTVL.

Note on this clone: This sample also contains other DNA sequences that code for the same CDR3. CDR3: CASSELEGSGNTIYF. The CDR3 DNA follows: TGTGCCAGCAGTGAATTGGAGGGCTCTGGAAACACCATATATTTT. The gene calls are TRBV25-1 and TRBJ1-3; D ambiguous. The germline V gene encodes CDR1 MGHDK and CDR2 SYGVNS. V was pared by 1 base and J by 0 bases, with 7 bases between. This CDR3 comprises 15 residues. The whole variable domain, remainder taken from reference TRBV25-1 and TRBJ1-3, is EADIYQTPRYLVIGTGKKITLECSQTMGHDKMYWYQQDPGMELHLIHYSYGVNSTEKGDLSSESTVSRIRTEHFPLTLESARPSHTSQYLCASSELEGSGNTIYFGEGSWLTVV.